This TCR beta chain was identified in a study of T cell changes during pregnancy in multiple sclerosis. V was pared by 2 bases and J by 1 base, with 15 bases between. CDR3 length: 15 amino acids. Germline V gene sequence: CDR1 GTSNPN, CDR2 SVGIG (reference sequence). TCRdb keeps only in-frame clones here, not all; method: immunoSEQ multiplex PCR. The sample includes approximately 66,000 clones, 85% to 95% of them seen just once. The clonotype was recovered from a female donor in good health, enrolled as a control in a pregnancy study. The chain combines TRBV30 with TRBJ2-7; D perhaps matches TRBD2 (6 bases). This specimen consisted of peripheral blood, obtained in the third trimester of pregnancy. In DNA, the CDR3 is TGTGCCTGGAGTCGCCCCGGGACTCAATCCTACGAGCAGTACTTC. Translated: CAWSRPGTQSYEQYF.